Following are 11 T cell receptor beta chains from one sample sequenced in a study of blood T cell repertoires in COVID-19. Generated by immunoSEQ multiplex PCR, the TCRdb table keeps only in-frame clones and is missing some. The repertoire has about 58,000 clones, about 91% of them found once; the top ten carry roughly an eighth. Sequencing was performed on peripheral blood. These receptors were collected from a woman in her sixties or seventies with active COVID-19.

The V gene is TRBV5-1, the J gene TRBJ1-2; 9 nucleotides match TRBD1. Germline CDR1 SGHRS, CDR2 YFSETQ. The trim removed 0 bases at V and 5 bases at J, leaving 5 bases unmatched. The CDR3 spans 15 residues. This CDR3 is CASSLVSGQGYGYTF. The DNA of the CDR3 is TGCGCCAGCAGCTTGGTTAGTGGACAGGGGTATGGCTACACCTTC.

The rearrangement uses TRBV19 and TRBJ1-1, with a weak D call TRBD1 (5 bases). In germline, CDR1 is LNHDA, CDR2 SQIVND (reference sequence). The V end lost 3 bases, the J end lost 1 base, and 12 bases lay between the germline ends. The CDR3 runs to 15 residues. This CDR3 is CASSIFQGKNTEAFF. As DNA, the CDR3 is TGTGCCAGTAGTATTTTTCAGGGAAAGAACACTGAAGCTTTCTTT. Using reference TRBV19 and TRBJ1-1 for the parts outside the CDR3, the full variable domain is DGGITQSPKYLFRKEGQNVTLSCEQNLNHDAMYWYRQDPGQGLRLIYYSQIVNDFQKGDIAEGYSVSREKKESFPLTVTSAQKNPTAFYLCASSIFQGKNTEAFFGQGTRLTVV.

The chain is built from TRBV3-1 (or the pseudogene TRBV3-2) and TRBJ2-3; D not resolved. Germline-derived CDR1 and CDR2 are LGHDT and YNNKEL (reference sequence). The CDR3 extends over 13 amino acids. V was clipped by 0 bases and J by 7 bases, with 8 bases between them. CDR3 nucleotide sequence: TGTGCCAGCAGCCAAGACCGTCCCTATACGCAGTATTTT. Its translation: CASSQDRPYTQYF.

This clone showed up just a few times. This chain joins TRBV30 and TRBJ1-1; D is perhaps TRBD1 (6 bases). V lost 3 bases, J lost 0 bases, and 11 bases lay in between. CDR1 GTSNPN and CDR2 SVGIG come from the germline V gene (reference sequence). The CDR3 runs 14 residues. CDR3 nucleotides: TGTGCCTGGAGGGTGACAGGCCTGAACACTGAAGCTTTCTTT. It yields the protein CAWRVTGLNTEAFF.

This rearrangement joins TRBV18 to TRBJ2-7, with D possibly TRBD1 on 5 matching bases. Per the germline V gene, CDR1 is KGHSH and CDR2 is LQKENI. V lost 6 bases and J lost 3, with 12 bases in between. The CDR3 extends over 13 amino acids. The CDR3 loop is CASSETVNYEQYF. Here the CDR3 DNA reads TGTGCCAGCTCCGAGACAGTTAACTACGAGCAGTACTTC.

This chain joins TRBV6-2 or TRBV6-3 and TRBJ2-3; 7 nucleotides line up with TRBD2. With V trimmed by 2 bases and J by 2 bases, 4 bases remained unmatched. This CDR3 is 15 amino acids long. In germline, CDR1 is MNHEY, CDR2 SVGEGT. The CDR3 DNA is TGTGCCAGCAGTTACAGGGCGGGGGTCACAGATACGCAGTATTTT. Residues: CASSYRAGVTDTQYF.

As concerns this clone: The sample carries other DNA sequences with the same CDR3. The chain links TRBV4-3 to TRBJ1-5, with 7 bases that match TRBD1. Per the germline V gene, CDR1 is LGHNA and CDR2 is YSLEER. The CDR3 sequence is 15 residues long. V dropped 0 bases and J dropped 7; count of bases not matched to a gene: 6. The CDR3 nucleotides are TGCGCCAGCAGCCAAGAAGGAGGGGGCGGACAGCCCCAGCATTTT. Amino acid sequence: CASSQEGGGGQPQHF.

V is TRBV20-1 and J is TRBJ2-7; D might be TRBD1 (6 bases). The CDR3 totals 14 residues. Germline CDR1 and CDR2: DFQATT and SNEGSKA (reference sequence). Trimming shortened V by 3 bases and J by 3 bases, and 15 bases separated the two germline ends. The chain's CDR3 is CSASKGDILYEQYF. The CDR3 region has the DNA TGCAGTGCTAGTAAGGGGGACATCCTCTACGAGCAGTACTTC.

CDR3 amino acids: CSASRGGEELFF. CDR3 nucleotide sequence: TGCAGTGCTAGTCGTGGGGGCGAGGAGCTGTTTTTT. The chain is built from TRBV20-1 and TRBJ2-2, with D possibly being TRBD1 (6 bases). The germline gives CDR1 DFQATT, CDR2 SNEGSKA (reference sequence). The CDR3 loop spans 12 amino acids. V lost 3 bases and J lost 10, with 12 bases in between.

This clone was picked up one time. This chain uses TRBV12-5 with TRBJ2-3; 7 bases align to TRBD2. J was trimmed by 6 bases and V by 3 bases; bases with no gene match: 15. The CDR3 totals 17 residues. Germline loops: CDR1 LGHNT, CDR2 FRNRAP. CDR3 DNA: TGTGCTAGTGGTTTCCCAACCCTAGCGGCAGATGAGGATACGCAGTATTTT. It yields the protein CASGFPTLAADEDTQYF. Drawing the rest from reference TRBV12-5 and TRBJ2-3, the complete variable domain is DARVTQTPRHKVTEMGQEVTMRCQPILGHNTVFWYRQTMMQGLELLAYFRNRAPLDDSGMPKDRFSAEMPDATLATLKIQPSEPRDSAVYFCASGFPTLAADEDTQYFGPGTRLTVL.

The rearrangement uses TRBV6-5 and TRBJ2-3; no definite D call. The V end lost 8 bases, the J end lost 1 base, and 10 bases lay between the germline ends. CDR1 and CDR2 (germline): MNHEY, SVGAGI. The CDR3 length is 13 residues. The CDR3 bases are TGTGCCAGCGCCATTCGGGGCACAGATACGCAGTATTTT. The encoded protein is CASAIRGTDTQYF.